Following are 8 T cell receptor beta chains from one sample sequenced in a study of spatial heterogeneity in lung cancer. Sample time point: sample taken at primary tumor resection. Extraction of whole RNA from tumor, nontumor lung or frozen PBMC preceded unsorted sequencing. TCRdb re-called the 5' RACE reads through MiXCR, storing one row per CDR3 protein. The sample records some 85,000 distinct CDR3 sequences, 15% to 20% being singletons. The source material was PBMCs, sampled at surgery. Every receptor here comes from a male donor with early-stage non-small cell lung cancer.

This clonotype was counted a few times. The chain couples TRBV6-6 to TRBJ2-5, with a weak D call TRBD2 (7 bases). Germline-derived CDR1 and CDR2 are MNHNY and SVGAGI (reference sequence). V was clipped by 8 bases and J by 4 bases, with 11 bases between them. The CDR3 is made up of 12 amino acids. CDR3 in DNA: TGTGCCAGCCGGGGGGCGGGAGAGACCCAGTACTTC. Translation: CASRGAGETQYF.

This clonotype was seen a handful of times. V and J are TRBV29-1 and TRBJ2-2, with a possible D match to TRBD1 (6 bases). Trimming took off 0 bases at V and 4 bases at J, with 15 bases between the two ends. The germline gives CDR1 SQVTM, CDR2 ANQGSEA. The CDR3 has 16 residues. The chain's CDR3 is CSVEDPLTGTTGELFF. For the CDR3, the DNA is TGCAGCGTTGAAGATCCCCTGACAGGAACCACCGGGGAGCTGTTTTTT.

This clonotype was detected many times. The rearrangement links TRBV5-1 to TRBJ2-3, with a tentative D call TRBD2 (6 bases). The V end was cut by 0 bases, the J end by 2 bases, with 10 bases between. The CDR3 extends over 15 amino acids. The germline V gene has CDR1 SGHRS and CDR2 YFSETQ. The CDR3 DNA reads TGCGCCAGCAGCTTGGATCCGGGAGTCACAGATACGCAGTATTTT. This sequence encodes CASSLDPGVTDTQYF.

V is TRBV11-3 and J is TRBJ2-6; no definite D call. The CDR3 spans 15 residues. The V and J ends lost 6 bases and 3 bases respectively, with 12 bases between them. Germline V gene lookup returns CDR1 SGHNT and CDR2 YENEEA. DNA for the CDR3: TGTGCCAGCAGTTCCTCAGGTGGTGGGGCCAACGTCCTGACTTTC. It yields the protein CASSSSGGGANVLTF.

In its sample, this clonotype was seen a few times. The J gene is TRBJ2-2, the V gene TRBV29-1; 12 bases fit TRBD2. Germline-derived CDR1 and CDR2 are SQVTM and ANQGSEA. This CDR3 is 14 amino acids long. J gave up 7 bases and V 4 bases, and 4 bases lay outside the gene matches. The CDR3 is CSVGLAGVGGELFF. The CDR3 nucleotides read TGCAGCGTTGGACTAGCGGGAGTGGGCGGGGAGCTGTTTTTT.

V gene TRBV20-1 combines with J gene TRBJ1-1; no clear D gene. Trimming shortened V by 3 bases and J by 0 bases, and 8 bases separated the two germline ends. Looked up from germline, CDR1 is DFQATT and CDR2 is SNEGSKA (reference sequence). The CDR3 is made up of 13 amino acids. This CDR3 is CSASWIMNTEAFF. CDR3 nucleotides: TGCAGTGCTAGTTGGATTATGAACACTGAAGCTTTCTTT.

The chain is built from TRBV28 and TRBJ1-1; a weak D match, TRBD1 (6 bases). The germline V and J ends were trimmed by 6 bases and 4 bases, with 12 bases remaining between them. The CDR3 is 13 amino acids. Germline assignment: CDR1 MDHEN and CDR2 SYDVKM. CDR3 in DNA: TGTGCCAGCAGGGGGGCCGGTGGCACTGAAGCTTTCTTT. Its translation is CASRGAGGTEAFF.

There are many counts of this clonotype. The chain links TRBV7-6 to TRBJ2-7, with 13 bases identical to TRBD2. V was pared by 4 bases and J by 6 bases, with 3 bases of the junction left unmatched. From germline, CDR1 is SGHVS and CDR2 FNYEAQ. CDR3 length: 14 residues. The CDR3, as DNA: TGTGCCAGCAGCTCCGGGACTAGCGGGGTCGAGCAGTACTTC. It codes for CASSSGTSGVEQYF.